This T cell receptor (beta chain) was obtained from a study of long-term antiretroviral therapy in people with HIV. Assay version v3.0 of immunoSEQ was used, and it was run at survey level. Profiling relied on immunoSEQ multiplex PCR, and the TCRdb table lists in-frame clones only, not all of them. The sample shows about 21,000 clones, around 80% of them seen only once. Germline values: CDR1 SEHNR, CDR2 FQNEAQ (reference sequence). Trimming cost V 1 base and J 4 bases; bases outside gene matches: 9. The CDR3 loop spans 17 amino acids. The chain is built from TRBV7-9 and TRBJ1-5; the match to TRBD1 covers 8 bases. Material: unsorted PBMCs, obtained 0.5 years after starting antiretroviral therapy. The TCR sequence derives from a young man with HIV. The CDR3 is CASSLGPRGRWNQPQHF. The CDR3 bases are TGTGCCAGCAGCTTAGGACCCAGGGGGCGGTGGAATCAGCCCCAGCATTTT.